This passage covers 22 T cell receptor beta chains from one sample sequenced in a study of cytomegalovirus exposure and HLA in healthy donors. This PCR relied on a set of 60 Vbeta primers and 13 Jbeta primers. Some clones are missing from TCRdb's copy, which holds only in-frame ones; the method was immunoSEQ multiplex PCR. The profile shows over 150,000 clones, about four fifths of them singletons. Sequenced material: PBMCs. The receptors stem from a man aged 45-65 years in good health and CMV-seropositive.

The table lists this clone with a count of one. V gene TRBV6-6 combines with J gene TRBJ2-1; possibly TRBD1 for D (5 bases). The CDR3 runs 11 residues. V dropped 5 bases and J dropped 6 bases, with 5 bases sitting between them. In germline, CDR1 is MNHNY, CDR2 SVGAGI (reference sequence). The CDR3 loop is CASSRGNEQFF. The CDR3 DNA is TGTGCCAGCAGTAGGGGCAATGAGCAGTTCTTC.

V gene TRBV30 combines with J gene TRBJ2-1; D possibly corresponds to TRBD1 (6 bases). V dropped 4 bases and J dropped 10 bases, with 11 bases sitting between them. Germline CDR1 reads GTSNPN; CDR2 reads SVGIG (reference sequence). The CDR3 has 11 amino acids. The CDR3 DNA follows: TGTGCCTGGAACAGGGAATCAGAGCAGTTCTTC. This encodes CAWNRESEQFF.

The V and J genes are TRBV4-3 and TRBJ1-2; unclear D gene. V lost 4 bases, J lost 5 bases, and 11 bases lay in between. The CDR3 contains 13 residues. The germline CDR1 and CDR2 sequences are LGHNA and YSLEER. The CDR3: CASSPTAEYGYTF. The CDR3 DNA follows: TGCGCCAGCAGCCCCACTGCGGAGTATGGCTACACCTTC.

Here the CDR3 DNA reads TGTGCCAGCAGTCCCCGGACAGGCGAGCAGTACTTC. Protein: CASSPRTGEQYF. This chain connects TRBV28 to TRBJ2-7; 7 bases map to TRBD1. This CDR3 has 12 amino acids. Germline lookup yields CDR1 MDHEN and CDR2 SYDVKM. After removal of 5 bases from V and 6 bases from J, the junction contained 4 bases not matched to a gene.

The chain is built from TRBV18 and TRBJ2-5; D call uncertain. Trimming removed 3 bases at V and 4 bases at J, with 3 bases between. Per germline, CDR1 KGHSH and CDR2 LQKENI. The CDR3 covers 11 residues. CDR3 bases: TGTGCCAGCTCACCCTCAGAGACCCAGTACTTC. Protein product: CASSPSETQYF.

The chain combines TRBV11-2 with TRBJ2-1; 10 nucleotides agree with TRBD1. Germline-derived CDR1 and CDR2 are SGHAT and FQNNGV. V shed 5 bases, J shed 4 bases, and the junction held 11 bases outside the gene matches. The CDR3 extends over 17 amino acids. The CDR3 bases are TGTGCCAGCAGCCGACAGGGGGCCGAGAGGGCTTACAATGAGCAGTTCTTC. Protein sequence: CASSRQGAERAYNEQFF.

The chain links TRBV5-6 to TRBJ2-7, with D tentatively TRBD1 (5 bases). The CDR3 is made up of 14 amino acids. Germline values: CDR1 SGHDT, CDR2 YYEEEE. Trimming shortened V by 0 bases and J by 6 bases, and 13 bases separated the two germline ends. The CDR3 loop reads CASSLVAGQGEQYF. In DNA, the CDR3 is TGTGCCAGCAGCTTGGTGGCAGGGCAGGGCGAGCAGTACTTC.

This chain joins TRBV18 and TRBJ2-1; the D gene is possibly TRBD1 (6 bases). CDR3 length: 15 residues. Between the trimmed V and J ends, which lost 0 bases and 6 bases, there was a span of 12 bases. Germline values: CDR1 KGHSH, CDR2 LQKENI. The CDR3 region is CASSPPQTGSNEQFF. For the CDR3, the DNA is TGTGCCAGCTCACCACCACAGACAGGTTCCAATGAGCAGTTCTTC.

The chain combines TRBV6-5 with TRBJ1-1, with 9 nucleotides matching TRBD1. The trim removed 6 bases at V and 2 bases at J, leaving 7 bases unmatched. Germline V gene lookup returns CDR1 MNHEY and CDR2 SVGAGI. The CDR3 runs 15 residues. CDR3 nucleotide sequence: TGTGCCAGCAGAAGAAGGGGACAGGGAAACACTGAAGCTTTCTTT. This encodes CASRRRGQGNTEAFF.

As to this clone: The junction does not match germline at one end; this may be a read error. V gene TRBV6-6 combines with J gene TRBJ2-3, with TRBD1 matching 8 bases. CDR3 length: 15 residues. The germline V gene encodes CDR1 MNHNY and CDR2 SVGAGI (reference sequence). The CDR3 loop reads CASRYLGQDTDTQYF. The CDR3 DNA sequence: TGTGCCAGCCGTTACTTGGGACAGGACACAGATACGCAGTATTTT.

In DNA form, the CDR3 reads TGTGCCAGCAGCGTAGGGGTAGCGGGAGAGGGCGATGAGCAGTTCTTC. Protein product: CASSVGVAGEGDEQFF. The chain links TRBV9 to TRBJ2-1, with 9 bases identical to TRBD2. Trimming removed 0 bases from V and 8 bases from J; junction bases left unmatched: 9. The CDR3 totals 16 residues. Per germline, CDR1 SGDLS and CDR2 YYNGEE.

In nucleotides, the CDR3 is TGTGCCTGGAGTGTCGACTACCTTAATGAAAAACTGTTTTTT. Protein sequence: CAWSVDYLNEKLFF. The chain is built from TRBV30 and TRBJ1-4, with no clear D. Trimming removed 0 bases at V and 4 bases at J, with 9 bases between. The germline gives CDR1 GTSNPN, CDR2 SVGIG (reference sequence). The CDR3 covers 14 residues.

CDR3 amino acids: CASSVRSGETEAFF. CDR3 bases: TGTGCCAGCAGCGTACGATCAGGGGAGACTGAAGCTTTCTTT. This chain connects TRBV9 to TRBJ1-1; a possible D gene is TRBD1 (6 bases). Between the trimmed V and J ends, which lost 1 base and 5 bases, there was a span of 12 bases. The CDR3 totals 14 residues. Germline V gives CDR1 SGDLS, CDR2 YYNGEE.

CDR3: CASSTSGEETQYF. Here the CDR3 DNA reads TGTGCCAGCAGTACTAGCGGGGAAGAGACCCAGTACTTC. This sequence joins TRBV28 and TRBJ2-5, with 10 bases aligning to TRBD2. CDR1 and CDR2 (germline): MDHEN, SYDVKM. The CDR3 is 13 residues long. The ends lost 5 bases at V and 3 bases at J; junction bases unmatched: 0.

The rearrangement joins TRBV6-5 to TRBJ1-2; TRBD1 is a possible D gene (6 bases). V lost 6 bases, J lost 5 bases, and 19 bases lay in between. CDR1 MNHEY and CDR2 SVGAGI come from the germline V gene. The CDR3 runs to 15 residues. CDR3 bases: TGTGCCAGCAGCCCGAGTACAGGGCCCGCTTATGGCTACACCTTC. Its protein is CASSPSTGPAYGYTF.

The genes are TRBV28 and TRBJ2-7; 10 nucleotides line up with TRBD2. This CDR3 has 14 amino acids. V shed 3 bases and J 7 bases; nucleotides not matched to a gene: 6. Germline lookup yields CDR1 MDHEN and CDR2 SYDVKM. The CDR3: CASSLPSGSEEQYF. The DNA of the CDR3 is TGTGCCAGCAGTTTGCCTAGCGGGAGTGAGGAGCAGTACTTC.

This clone was seen a single time. The chain couples TRBV4-3 to TRBJ2-7, with 7 bases identical to TRBD2. Germline CDR1 LGHNA, CDR2 YSLEER. The CDR3 spans 15 residues. With 0 bases clipped from V and 5 bases from J, the junction kept 7 bases outside the gene matches. The CDR3 spells CASSQDPGGADEQYF. CDR3 in DNA: TGCGCCAGCAGCCAAGATCCGGGGGGTGCGGACGAGCAGTACTTC.

By share of the sample, this clone is medium-sized (0.01 to 0.1%). The V call is TRBV6-6, the J call TRBJ2-1, with a weak D call TRBD1 (6 bases). Germline CDR1 and CDR2: MNHNY and SVGAGI (reference sequence). Trimming pared 6 bases from V and 0 bases from J, leaving 15 bases between. The CDR3 has 16 residues. CDR3 in DNA: TGTGCCAGCAGACTTGGACAGTTAAGCTCCTACAATGAGCAGTTCTTC. This sequence encodes CASRLGQLSSYNEQFF.

The chain links TRBV7-2 to TRBJ1-6, with 9 bases that match TRBD1. The germline gives CDR1 SGHTA, CDR2 FQGNSA. V gave up 2 bases and J gave up 7 bases; unmatched junction bases: 6. This CDR3 spans 16 amino acids. As DNA, the CDR3 is TGTGCCAGCAGCTTACGCGGGACAGGGAACAATTCACCCCTCCACTTT. This encodes CASSLRGTGNNSPLHF.

The gene calls are TRBV7-9 and TRBJ1-2, with TRBD1 matching 9 bases. The CDR3 has 17 residues. Germline V gene sequence: CDR1 SEHNR, CDR2 FQNEAQ (reference sequence). V shed 2 bases and J 5 bases; nucleotides not matched to a gene: 12. The CDR3 region is CASSLNRGDRDWYGYTF. DNA for the CDR3: TGTGCCAGCAGCTTAAATAGGGGGGACAGGGATTGGTATGGCTACACCTTC.

The chain uses TRBV5-1 and TRBJ1-1; the D gene is possibly TRBD1 (6 bases). CDR3 length: 14 residues. CDR1 SGHRS and CDR2 YFSETQ come from the germline V gene. Trimming took off 4 bases at V and 1 base at J, with 11 bases between the two ends. The CDR3 nucleotides read TGCGCCAGCAGCCCCGGGGGGCCGAACACTGAAGCTTTCTTT. The encoded protein is CASSPGGPNTEAFF. The entire variable domain, with the rest obtained from reference TRBV5-1 and TRBJ1-1, is as follows: KAGVTQTPRYLIKTRGQQVTLSCSPISGHRSVSWYQQTPGQGLQFLFEYFSETQRNKGNFPGRFSGRQFSNSRSEMNVSTLELGDSALYLCASSPGGPNTEAFFGQGTRLTVV.

The chain uses TRBV6-5 and TRBJ2-2; 13 positions match TRBD2. This CDR3 spans 14 amino acids. The trim removed 10 bases at V and 6 bases at J, leaving 5 bases unmatched. Germline V gene sequence: CDR1 MNHEY, CDR2 SVGAGI. The CDR3, as DNA: TGTGCCACCGGACTAGCGGGGGTATCCGGGGAGCTGTTTTTT. This sequence encodes CATGLAGVSGELFF.